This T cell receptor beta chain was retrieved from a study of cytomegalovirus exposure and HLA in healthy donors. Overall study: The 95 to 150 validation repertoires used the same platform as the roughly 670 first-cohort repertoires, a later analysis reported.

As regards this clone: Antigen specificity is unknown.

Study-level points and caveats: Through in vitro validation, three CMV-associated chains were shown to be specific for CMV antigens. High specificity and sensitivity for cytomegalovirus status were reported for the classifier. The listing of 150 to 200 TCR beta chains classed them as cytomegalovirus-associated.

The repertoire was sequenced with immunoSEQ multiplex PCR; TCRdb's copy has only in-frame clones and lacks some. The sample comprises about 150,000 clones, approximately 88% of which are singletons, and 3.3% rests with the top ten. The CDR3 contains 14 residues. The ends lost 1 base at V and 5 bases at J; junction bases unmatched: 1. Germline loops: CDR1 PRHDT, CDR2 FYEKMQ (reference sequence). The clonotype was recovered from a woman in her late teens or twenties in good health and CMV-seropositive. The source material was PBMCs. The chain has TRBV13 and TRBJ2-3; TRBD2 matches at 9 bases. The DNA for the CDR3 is TGTGCCAGCAGCTTAGTAGCGGGAGTAGATACGCAGTATTTT. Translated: CASSLVAGVDTQYF.